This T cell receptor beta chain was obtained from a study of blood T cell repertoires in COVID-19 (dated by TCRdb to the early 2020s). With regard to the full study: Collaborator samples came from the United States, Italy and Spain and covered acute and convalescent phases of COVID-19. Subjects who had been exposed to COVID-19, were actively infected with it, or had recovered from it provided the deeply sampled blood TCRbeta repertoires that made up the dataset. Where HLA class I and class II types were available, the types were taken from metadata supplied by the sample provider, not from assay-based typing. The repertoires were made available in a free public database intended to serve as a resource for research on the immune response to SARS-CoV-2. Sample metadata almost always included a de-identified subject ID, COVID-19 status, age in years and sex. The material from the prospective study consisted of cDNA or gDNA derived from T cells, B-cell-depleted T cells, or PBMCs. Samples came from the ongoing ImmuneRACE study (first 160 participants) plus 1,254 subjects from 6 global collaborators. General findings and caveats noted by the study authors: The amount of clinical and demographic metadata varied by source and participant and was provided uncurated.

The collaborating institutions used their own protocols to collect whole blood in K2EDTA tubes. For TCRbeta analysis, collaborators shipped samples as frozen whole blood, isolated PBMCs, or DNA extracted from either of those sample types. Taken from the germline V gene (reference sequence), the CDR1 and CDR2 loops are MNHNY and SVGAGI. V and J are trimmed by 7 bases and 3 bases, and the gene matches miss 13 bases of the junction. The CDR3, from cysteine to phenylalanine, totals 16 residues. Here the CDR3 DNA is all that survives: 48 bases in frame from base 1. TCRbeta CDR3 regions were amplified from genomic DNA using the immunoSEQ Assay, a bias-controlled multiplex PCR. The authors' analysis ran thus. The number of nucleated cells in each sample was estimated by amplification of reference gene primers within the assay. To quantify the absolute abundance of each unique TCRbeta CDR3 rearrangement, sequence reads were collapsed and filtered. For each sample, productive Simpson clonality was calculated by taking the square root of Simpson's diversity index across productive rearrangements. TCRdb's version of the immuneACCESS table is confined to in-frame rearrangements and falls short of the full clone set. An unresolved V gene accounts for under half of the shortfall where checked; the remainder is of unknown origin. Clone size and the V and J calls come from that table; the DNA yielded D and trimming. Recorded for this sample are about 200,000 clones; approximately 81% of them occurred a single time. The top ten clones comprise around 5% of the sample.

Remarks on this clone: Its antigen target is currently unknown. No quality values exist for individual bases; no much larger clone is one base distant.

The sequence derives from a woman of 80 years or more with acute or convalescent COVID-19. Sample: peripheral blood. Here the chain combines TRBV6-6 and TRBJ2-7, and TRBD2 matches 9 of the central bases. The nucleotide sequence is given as TGTGCCAGCACCGATACAATTAGCGGGAGCGGCTACGAGCAGTACTTC. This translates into CASTDTISGSGYEQYF.